This entry is about one TCR beta chain. In the original processing: Reference gene primer amplification yielded estimated nucleated cell counts. The protocol was immunoSEQ multiplex PCR, while the TCRdb copy is restricted to in-frame clones and leaves out a portion. That table furnishes V, J and clone size, whereas the DNA furnished D and trimming. The repertoire holds 300,000 to 450,000 clones, with 81% as singletons. J gave up 3 bases and V 3 bases, and 3 bases lay outside the gene matches. This CDR3 contains 14 residues. Germline CDR1 is MNHEY and CDR2 is SMNVEV (reference sequence). The data stem from a study of blood T cell repertoires in COVID-19. At the level of the study: COVID-19 samples collected from the United States, Italy and Spain covered acute and convalescent phases. Nucleic acid was either cDNA or gDNA, and it came from T cells, B-cell-depleted T cells, or PBMCs.

The V and J genes are TRBV27 and TRBJ1-1, with 8 nucleotides matching TRBD1. The sequence came from a human donor with acute or convalescent COVID-19. The donor label of this sample is uncertain. Sequencing was carried out using peripheral blood. The CDR3 loop reads CASSLQGADTEAFF. The DNA for the CDR3 is TGTGCCAGCAGTTTGCAGGGGGCGGACACTGAAGCTTTCTTT.